This TCR beta chain was sequenced during a study of OX40 agonist ivuxolimab in advanced cancers. General study results and limits: CD8+ T cells averaged more expanded clones than CD4+.

Repertoires were generated with immunoSEQ multiplex PCR, while TCRdb's copy carries only in-frame clones and drops some. The profile shows about 7,700 clones, 60% to 85% of them singletons. Blood sampling was done at baseline, cycle 4 day 1, and cycle 7 day 1. The J segment lost 5 bases and the V segment lost 3 bases, leaving 8 bases of the junction unmatched. CDR1 LGHNA and CDR2 YSLEER come from the germline V gene. This CDR3 has 15 amino acids. On this clone: Its antigen is unknown.

The sequence was obtained from an adult with an advanced solid tumor such as melanoma, head and neck, liver or kidney cancer. The source material was CD4+ or CD8+ T cells sorted from blood, sampled in a trial of the OX40 agonist ivuxolimab. This chain links TRBV4-3 with TRBJ1-1, with TRBD1 matching 8 bases. The CDR3, as DNA: TGCGCCAGCAGCCAGGCCCACAGGGGGGAAACTGAAGCTTTCTTT. Its protein is CASSQAHRGETEAFF.